This T cell receptor (beta chain) was profiled in a study of OX40 agonist ivuxolimab in advanced cancers. Whole-study results and caveats: The study did not work out the antigen specificity of the expanded peripheral T cells. At doses 0.1 to 3.0 mg/kg, CD4+ and CD8+ clones expanded. More expanded clones were found, on average, in CD8+ than in CD4+ T cells.

Turning to this clone: Its antigen is as yet unknown.

This CDR3 has 16 residues. Trimming removed 2 bases from V and 3 bases from J, with 15 bases in between. The germline V gene has CDR1 KGHSH and CDR2 LQKENI. At cycle 4 day 1, cycle 7 day 1, and baseline, blood was sampled. Sequenced by immunoSEQ multiplex PCR; TCRdb stores in-frame clones only, minus some. The table records some 76,000 clones, around four fifths of them present only once. The source of this sequence is an adult with an advanced solid tumor such as melanoma, head and neck, liver or kidney cancer. The J gene is TRBJ2-3, the V gene TRBV18; TRBD2 might be the D (5 bases). The sequencing used CD4+ or CD8+ T cells sorted from blood, collected in a trial of the OX40 agonist ivuxolimab. CDR3 nucleotide sequence: TGTGCCAGCTCACCAACTCGGGGATCTAGGACAGATACGCAGTATTTT. Amino acid sequence: CASSPTRGSRTDTQYF. The whole variable domain, filled in from reference TRBV18 and TRBJ2-3, reads NAGVMQNPRHLVRRRGQEARLRCSPMKGHSHVYWYRQLPEEGLKFMVYLQKENIIDESGMPKERFSAEFPKEGPSILRIQQVVRGDSAAYFCASSPTRGSRTDTQYFGPGTRLTVL.